This TCR beta chain came from a study of PD-L1 blockade in urothelial cancer. Study information: Blood was subjected to analysis at 3 weeks (second dose) and 6 weeks following treatment start.

This clone was seen a handful of times. CDR3 length: 16 residues. The V gene lost 1 base and the J gene lost 6 bases, with 13 bases spanning the gap. In germline, CDR1 is LNHDA, CDR2 SQIVND (reference sequence). Sequenced by immunoSEQ multiplex PCR; TCRdb stores in-frame clones only, minus some. The sample yields roughly 63,000 clones, 75% to 85% seen once. Time point denoted: pretreatment peripheral blood. The chain recombines TRBV19 with TRBJ1-6; a weak D match, TRBD1 (5 bases). This receptor was identified in a man in his 70s with urothelial cancer. This specimen consisted of PBMCs, obtained around atezolizumab (anti-PD-L1) treatment. In nucleotides, the CDR3 is TGTGCCAGTAGTATAGCTGAAAACGGGGGTAATTCACCCCTCCACTTT. Its translation: CASSIAENGGNSPLHF.